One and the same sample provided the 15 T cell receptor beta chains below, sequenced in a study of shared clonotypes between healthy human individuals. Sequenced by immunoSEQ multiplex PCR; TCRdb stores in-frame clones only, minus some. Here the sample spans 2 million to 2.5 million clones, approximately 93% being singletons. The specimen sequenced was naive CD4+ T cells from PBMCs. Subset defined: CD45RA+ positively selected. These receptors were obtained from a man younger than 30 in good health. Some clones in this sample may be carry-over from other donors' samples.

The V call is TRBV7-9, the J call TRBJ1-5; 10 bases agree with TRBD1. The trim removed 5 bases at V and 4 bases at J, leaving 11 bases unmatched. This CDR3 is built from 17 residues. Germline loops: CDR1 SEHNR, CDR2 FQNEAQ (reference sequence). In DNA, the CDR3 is TGTGCCAGCAGCCCGATCCGGGACAGGGGACGGAATCAGCCCCAGCATTTT. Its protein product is CASSPIRDRGRNQPQHF.

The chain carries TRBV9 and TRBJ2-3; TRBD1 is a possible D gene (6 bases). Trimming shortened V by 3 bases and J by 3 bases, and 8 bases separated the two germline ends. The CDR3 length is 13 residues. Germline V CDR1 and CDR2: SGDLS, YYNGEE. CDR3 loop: CASSEQGTDTQYF. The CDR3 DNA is TGTGCCAGCAGCGAACAGGGTACAGATACGCAGTATTTT.

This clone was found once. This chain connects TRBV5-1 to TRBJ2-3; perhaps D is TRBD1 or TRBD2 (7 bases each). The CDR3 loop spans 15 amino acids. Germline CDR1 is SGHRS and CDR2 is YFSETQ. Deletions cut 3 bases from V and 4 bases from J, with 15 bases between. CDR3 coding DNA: TGCGCCAGCAGCTGGGAGGGGGCGGTCGCAGATACGCAGTATTTT. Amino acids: CASSWEGAVADTQYF.

The CDR3 protein is CASSMEVDTQYF. As DNA, the CDR3 is TGTGCCAGCAGCATGGAAGTAGATACGCAGTATTTT. The J gene is TRBJ2-3, the V gene TRBV2; D call uncertain. CDR1 is SNHLY and CDR2 is FYNNEI in the germline V gene. The V end was cut by 6 bases, the J end by 5 bases, with 9 bases between. The CDR3 is made up of 12 amino acids.

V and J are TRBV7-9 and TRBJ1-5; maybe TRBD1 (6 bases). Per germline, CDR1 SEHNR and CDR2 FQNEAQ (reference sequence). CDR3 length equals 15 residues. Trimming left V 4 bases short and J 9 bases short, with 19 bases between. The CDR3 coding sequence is TGTGCCAGCAGCTCCACCCGGGACCTCAGGGGGCCCCAGCATTTT. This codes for CASSSTRDLRGPQHF.

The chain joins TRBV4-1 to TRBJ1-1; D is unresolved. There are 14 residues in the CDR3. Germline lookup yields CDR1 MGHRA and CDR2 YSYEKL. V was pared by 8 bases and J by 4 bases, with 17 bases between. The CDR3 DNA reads TGCGCCAGCCGGTGGGGAATACCCAGCACTGAAGCTTTCTTT. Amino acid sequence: CASRWGIPSTEAFF.

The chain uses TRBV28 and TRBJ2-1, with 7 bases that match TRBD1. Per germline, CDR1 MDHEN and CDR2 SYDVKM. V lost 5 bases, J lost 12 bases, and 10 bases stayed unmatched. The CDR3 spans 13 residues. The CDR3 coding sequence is TGTGCCAGCAGTCCCACAGGGGCAGTCGGGCAGTTCTTC. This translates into CASSPTGAVGQFF.

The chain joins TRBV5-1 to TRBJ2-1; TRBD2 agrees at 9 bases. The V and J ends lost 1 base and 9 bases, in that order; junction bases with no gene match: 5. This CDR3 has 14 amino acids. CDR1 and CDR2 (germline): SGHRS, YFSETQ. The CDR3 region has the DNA TGCGCCAGCAGCTTGACTAGCGGGTTAGGTGAGCAGTTCTTC. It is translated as CASSLTSGLGEQFF.

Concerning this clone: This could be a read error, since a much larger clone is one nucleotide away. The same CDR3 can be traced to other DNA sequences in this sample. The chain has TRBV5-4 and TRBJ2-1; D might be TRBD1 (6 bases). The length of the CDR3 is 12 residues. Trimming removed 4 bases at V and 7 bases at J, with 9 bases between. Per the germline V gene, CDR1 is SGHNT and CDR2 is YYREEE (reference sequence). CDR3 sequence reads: CASSRTVNEQFF. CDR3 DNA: TGTGCCAGCAGCCGGACAGTTAATGAGCAGTTCTTC.

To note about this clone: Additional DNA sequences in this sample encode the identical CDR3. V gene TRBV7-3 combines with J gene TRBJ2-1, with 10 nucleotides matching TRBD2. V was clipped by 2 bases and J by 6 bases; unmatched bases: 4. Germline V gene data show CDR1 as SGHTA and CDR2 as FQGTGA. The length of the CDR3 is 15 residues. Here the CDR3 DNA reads TGTGCCAGCAGCTTAGGTCTAGCGGGAGTCAATGAGCAGTTCTTC. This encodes CASSLGLAGVNEQFF. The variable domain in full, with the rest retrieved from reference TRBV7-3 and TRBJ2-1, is GAGVSQTPSNKVTEKGKYVELRCDPISGHTALYWYRQSLGQGPEFLIYFQGTGAADDSGLPNDRFFAVRPEGSVSTLKIQRTERGDSAVYLCASSLGLAGVNEQFFGPGTRLTVL.

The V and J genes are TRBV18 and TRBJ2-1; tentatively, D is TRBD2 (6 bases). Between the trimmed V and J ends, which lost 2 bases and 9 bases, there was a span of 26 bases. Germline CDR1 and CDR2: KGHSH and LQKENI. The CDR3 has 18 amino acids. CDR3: CASSPTGEVGLQTVEQFF. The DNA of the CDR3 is TGTGCCAGCTCACCAACCGGGGAGGTTGGCCTGCAAACAGTTGAGCAGTTCTTC.

CDR3 protein: CASSGGIIYEQYF. In DNA form, the CDR3 reads TGTGCCAGCAGTGGCGGGATAATCTACGAGCAGTACTTC. The gene calls are TRBV6-5 and TRBJ2-7; perhaps TRBD2 as D (6 bases). The CDR3 length is 13 residues. Trimming took 5 bases from V and 3 from J, leaving 11 bases between them. Germline V gene data show CDR1 as MNHEY and CDR2 as SVGAGI.

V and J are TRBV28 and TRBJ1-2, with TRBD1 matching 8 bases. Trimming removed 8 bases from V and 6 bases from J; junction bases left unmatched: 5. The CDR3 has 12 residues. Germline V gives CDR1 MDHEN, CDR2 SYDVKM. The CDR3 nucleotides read TGTGCCAGCCCGGACAGGGAAAATGGCTACACCTTC. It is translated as CASPDRENGYTF.

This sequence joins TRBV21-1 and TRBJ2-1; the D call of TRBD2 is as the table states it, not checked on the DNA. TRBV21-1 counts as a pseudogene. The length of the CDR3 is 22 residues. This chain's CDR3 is CASSKEQAWTSGRKSSYNEQFF. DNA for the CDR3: TGTGCCAGCAGCAAAGAACAGGCATGGACTAGCGGGAGGAAGAGCTCCTACAATGAGCAGTTCTTC.

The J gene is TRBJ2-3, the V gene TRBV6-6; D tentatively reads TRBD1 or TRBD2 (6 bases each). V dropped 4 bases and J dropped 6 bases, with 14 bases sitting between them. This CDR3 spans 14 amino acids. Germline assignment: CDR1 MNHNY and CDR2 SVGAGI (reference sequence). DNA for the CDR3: TGTGCCAGCAGTTTGGGGGGCTCCTCCGATACGCAGTATTTT. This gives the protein CASSLGGSSDTQYF.